These T cell receptor beta chains were read from a single sample in a study of blood T cell repertoires in COVID-19. The table came from immunoSEQ multiplex PCR; TCRdb's copy has only in-frame clones and leaves some out. The sample includes roughly 30,000 clones, around four fifths of them seen just once. The specimen sequenced was peripheral blood. The source is a woman in her sixties with acute or convalescent COVID-19. Each CDR3 is given with its conserved first and last residue. A D gene is named only where the DNA matches it firmly. Where a row states a size, it is once, few, many or the class of an expanded clone; other rows omit it.

>once|-|TRBV11-2|TRBJ2-7
CASSSPSGQSIYEQYF
TGTGCCAGCAGCTCTCCTTCAGGACAGTCAATCTACGAGCAGTACTTC
>-|-|TRBV27|TRBJ2-1
CASRRSLASNEQFF
TGTGCCAGCAGACGCTCACTAGCAAGCAATGAGCAGTTCTTC
>-|TRBD1|TRBV6-5|TRBJ1-1
CASSYQGQGNTEAFF
TGTGCCAGCAGTTACCAGGGACAGGGGAACACTGAAGCTTTCTTT
>few|-|TRBV5-4|TRBJ2-7
CASSLAGNYEQYF
TGTGCCAGCAGCTTGGCCGGGAACTACGAGCAGTACTTC
>-|TRBD1|TRBV19|TRBJ1-1
CASRPPDRARTEAFF
TGTGCCAGTAGACCTCCGGACAGGGCTAGGACTGAAGCTTTCTTT
>-|TRBD1|TRBV10-1|TRBJ1-1
CASRQGMNTEAFF
TGCGCCAGCCGACAGGGAATGAACACTGAAGCTTTCTTT
>-|TRBD2|TRBV27|TRBJ2-3
CASSSSGGTTDTQYF
TGTGCCAGCAGTAGTAGCGGGGGGACCACAGATACGCAGTATTTT
>-|TRBD1|TRBV5-6|TRBJ2-7
CASSSLSLDRGPYEQYF
TGTGCCAGCAGCTCATTATCGCTCGACAGGGGGCCCTACGAGCAGTACTTC
>-|TRBD1|TRBV18|TRBJ1-3
CASSPIPGTAGNTIYF
TGTGCCAGCTCACCAATACCCGGGACAGCTGGAAACACCATATATTTT
>few|TRBD1|TRBV27|TRBJ1-3
CASSLGTGGNTIYF
TGTGCCAGCAGTTTAGGGACAGGGGGAAACACCATATATTTT
>-|TRBD1|TRBV7-9|TRBJ1-1
CASSPDRGYEAFF
TGTGCCAGCAGCCCCGACAGGGGATATGAAGCTTTCTTT
>-|TRBD1|TRBV19|TRBJ1-3
CASSNRGTGGARNTIYF
TGTGCCAGTAGTAATCGGGGGACAGGGGGCGCGCGGAACACCATATATTTT
>-|TRBD1|TRBV24-1|TRBJ2-6
CATSDGTGAGANVLTF
TGTGCCACCAGTGACGGGACAGGGGCTGGGGCCAACGTCCTGACTTTC
>-|-|TRBV19|TRBJ1-3
CASSPVEGNPGNTIYF
TGTGCCAGTAGCCCGGTGGAGGGGAACCCTGGAAACACCATATATTTT
>-|-|TRBV20-1|TRBJ1-2
CRLGGGYGYTF
TGCAGGCTTGGTGGAGGCTATGGCTACACCTTC
>-|-|TRBV3-1/TRBV3-2|TRBJ1-5
CASSRAQGSNQPQHF
TGTGCCAGCAGCCGAGCCCAGGGGAGTAATCAGCCCCAGCATTTT
>-|-|TRBV7-3|TRBJ1-6
CASSLVRNSPLHF
TGTGCCAGCAGCTTAGTGAGGAATTCACCCCTCCACTTT
>-|TRBD1|TRBV5-6|TRBJ2-7
CASSLRDRGFYEQYF
TGTGCCAGCAGCTTGAGGGACAGGGGTTTCTACGAGCAGTACTTC
>-|-|TRBV2|TRBJ2-3
CASSEYSADTQYF
TGTGCCAGCAGTGAATACTCGGCAGATACGCAGTATTTT
>-|-|TRBV9|TRBJ1-2
CASSGGQQGGYGYTF
TGTGCCAGCAGCGGCGGACAACAGGGTGGGTATGGCTACACCTTC
>-|TRBD2|TRBV18|TRBJ2-5
CASSPRPSAGGLPETQYF
TGTGCCAGCTCACCACGCCCGTCAGCGGGGGGGCTTCCAGAGACCCAGTACTTC
>once|-|TRBV27|TRBJ1-1
CASSSTVGTEAFF
TGTGCCAGCAGTTCGACAGTTGGCACTGAAGCTTTCTTT
>-|-|TRBV19|TRBJ2-2
CASSIAGGGTGELFF
TGTGCCAGTAGTATAGCAGGGGGAGGTACCGGGGAGCTGTTTTTT
>-|TRBD1|TRBV6-1|TRBJ1-3
CASSERSGQSSGNTIYF
TGTGCCAGCAGTGAAAGGTCGGGACAGAGCTCTGGAAACACCATATATTTT
>-|TRBD1|TRBV28|TRBJ1-5
CASSLGTGNQPQHF
TGTGCCAGCAGTTTAGGGACAGGGAATCAGCCCCAGCATTTT
>-|TRBD1|TRBV5-1|TRBJ1-2
CASAGTGGRGGYTF
TGCGCCAGCGCCGGGACAGGGGGCAGAGGAGGCTACACCTTC
>-|-|TRBV18|TRBJ1-1
CASSPTGAGIEAFF
TGTGCCAGCTCACCAACCGGAGCAGGGATTGAAGCTTTCTTT
>few|TRBD1|TRBV30|TRBJ1-4
CAWTGTENEKLFF
TGTGCCTGGACCGGGACAGAGAATGAAAAACTGTTTTTT
>-|-|TRBV5-5|TRBJ1-1
CASSLGTPDTEAFF
TGTGCCAGCAGCTTGGGGACACCAGACACTGAAGCTTTCTTT